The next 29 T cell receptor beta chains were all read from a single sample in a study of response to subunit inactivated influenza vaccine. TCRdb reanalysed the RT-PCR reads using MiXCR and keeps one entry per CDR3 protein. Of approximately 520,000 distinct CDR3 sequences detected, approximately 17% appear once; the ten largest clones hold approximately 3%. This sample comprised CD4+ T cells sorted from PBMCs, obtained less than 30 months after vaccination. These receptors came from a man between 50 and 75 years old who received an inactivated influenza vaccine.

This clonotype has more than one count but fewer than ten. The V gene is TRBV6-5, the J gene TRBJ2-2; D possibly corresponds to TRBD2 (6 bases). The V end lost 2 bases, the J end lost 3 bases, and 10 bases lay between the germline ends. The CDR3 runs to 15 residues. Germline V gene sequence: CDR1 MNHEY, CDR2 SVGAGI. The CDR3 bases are TGTGCCAGCAGTTACCGGGCGGGACACACCGGGGAGCTGTTTTTT. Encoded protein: CASSYRAGHTGELFF.

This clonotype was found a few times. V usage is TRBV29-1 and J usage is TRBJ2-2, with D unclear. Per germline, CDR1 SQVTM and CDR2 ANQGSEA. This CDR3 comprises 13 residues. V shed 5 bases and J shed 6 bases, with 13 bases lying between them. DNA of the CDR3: TGCAGCGTTAGGAGCACCATGGCCGGGGAGCTGTTTTTT. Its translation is CSVRSTMAGELFF.

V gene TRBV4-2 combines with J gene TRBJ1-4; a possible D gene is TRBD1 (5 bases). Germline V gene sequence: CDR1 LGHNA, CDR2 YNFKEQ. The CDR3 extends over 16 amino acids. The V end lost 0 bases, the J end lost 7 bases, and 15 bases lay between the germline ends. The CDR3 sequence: CASSQDPSNRPEKLFF. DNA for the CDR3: TGTGCCAGCAGCCAAGACCCCTCGAACAGGCCTGAAAAACTGTTTTTT.

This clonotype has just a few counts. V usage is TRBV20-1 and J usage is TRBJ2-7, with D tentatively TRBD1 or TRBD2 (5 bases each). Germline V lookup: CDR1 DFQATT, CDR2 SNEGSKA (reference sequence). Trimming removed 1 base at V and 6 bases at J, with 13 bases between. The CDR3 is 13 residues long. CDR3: CSARAGAAAEQYF. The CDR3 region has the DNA TGCAGTGCTAGAGCCGGGGCCGCCGCCGAGCAGTACTTC.

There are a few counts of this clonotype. The CDR3 region has the DNA TGCAGTGCTAGATCGGCAGGGTTGGATAATTCACCCCTCCACTTT. Encoded protein: CSARSAGLDNSPLHF. This chain joins TRBV20-1 and TRBJ1-6; TRBD1 might be the D (5 bases). Per the germline V gene, CDR1 is DFQATT and CDR2 is SNEGSKA (reference sequence). The CDR3 totals 15 residues. V was pared by 2 bases and J by 5 bases, with 13 bases between.

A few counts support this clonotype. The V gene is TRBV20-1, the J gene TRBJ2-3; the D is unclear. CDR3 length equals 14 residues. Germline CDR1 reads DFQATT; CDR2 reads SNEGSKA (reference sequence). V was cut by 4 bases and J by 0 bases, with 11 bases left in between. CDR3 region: CSATDVKSTDTQYF. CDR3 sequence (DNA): TGCAGTGCTACCGACGTGAAGAGCACAGATACGCAGTATTTT.

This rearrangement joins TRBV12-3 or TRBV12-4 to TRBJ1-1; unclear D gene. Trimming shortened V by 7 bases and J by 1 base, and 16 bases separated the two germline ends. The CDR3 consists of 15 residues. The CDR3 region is CASTKSLGRNTEAFF. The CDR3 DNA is TGTGCCAGCACCAAGTCCTTAGGGCGGAACACTGAAGCTTTCTTT.

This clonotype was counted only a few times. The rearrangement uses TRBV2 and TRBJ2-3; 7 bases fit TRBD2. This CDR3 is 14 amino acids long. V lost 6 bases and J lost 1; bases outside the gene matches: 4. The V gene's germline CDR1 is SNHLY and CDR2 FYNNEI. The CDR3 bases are TGTGCCAGCAGGGAGAGCGGGGGCACAGATACGCAGTATTTT. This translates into CASRESGGTDTQYF.

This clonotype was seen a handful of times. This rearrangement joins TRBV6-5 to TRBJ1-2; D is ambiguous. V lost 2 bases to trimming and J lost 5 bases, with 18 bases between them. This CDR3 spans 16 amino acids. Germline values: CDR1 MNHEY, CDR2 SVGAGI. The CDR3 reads CASSYLHLGKGYGYTF. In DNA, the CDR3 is TGTGCCAGCAGTTACCTGCATCTAGGGAAGGGTTATGGCTACACCTTC.

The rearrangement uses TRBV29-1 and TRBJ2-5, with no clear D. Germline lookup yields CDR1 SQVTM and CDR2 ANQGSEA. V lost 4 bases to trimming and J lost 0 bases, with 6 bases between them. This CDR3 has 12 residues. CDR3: CSVARYQETQYF. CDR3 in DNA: TGCAGCGTTGCTCGGTACCAAGAGACCCAGTACTTC.

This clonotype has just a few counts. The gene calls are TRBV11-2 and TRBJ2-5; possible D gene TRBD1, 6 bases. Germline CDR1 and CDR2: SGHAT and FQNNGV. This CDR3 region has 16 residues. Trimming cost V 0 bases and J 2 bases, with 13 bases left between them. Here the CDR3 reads CASSLDPGHLQETQYF. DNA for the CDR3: TGTGCCAGCAGCTTAGATCCGGGACACCTACAAGAGACCCAGTACTTC.

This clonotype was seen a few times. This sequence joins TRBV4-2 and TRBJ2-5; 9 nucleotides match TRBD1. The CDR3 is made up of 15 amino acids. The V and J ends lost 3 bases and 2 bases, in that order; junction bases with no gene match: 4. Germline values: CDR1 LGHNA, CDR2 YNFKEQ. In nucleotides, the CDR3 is TGTGCCAGCAGCCAGAACAGGGGGCCTCAAGAGACCCAGTACTTC. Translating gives CASSQNRGPQETQYF.

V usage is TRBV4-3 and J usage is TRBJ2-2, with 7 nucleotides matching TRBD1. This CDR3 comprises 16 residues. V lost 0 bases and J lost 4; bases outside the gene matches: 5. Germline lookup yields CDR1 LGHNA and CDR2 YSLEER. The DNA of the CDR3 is TGCGCCAGCAGCCAAGATCCCGACAGGGCCACCGGGGAGCTGTTTTTT. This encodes CASSQDPDRATGELFF.

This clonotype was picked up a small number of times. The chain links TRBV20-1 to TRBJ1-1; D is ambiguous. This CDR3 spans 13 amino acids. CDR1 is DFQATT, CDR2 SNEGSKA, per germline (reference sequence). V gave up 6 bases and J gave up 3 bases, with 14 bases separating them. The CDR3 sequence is CSAGRSVDTEAFF. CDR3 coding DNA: TGCAGTGCGGGAAGAAGTGTGGACACTGAAGCTTTCTTT.

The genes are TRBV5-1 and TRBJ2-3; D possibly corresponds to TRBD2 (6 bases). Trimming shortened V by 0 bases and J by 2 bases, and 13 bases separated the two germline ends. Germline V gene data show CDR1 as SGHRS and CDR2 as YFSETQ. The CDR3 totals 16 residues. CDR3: CASSLAAGTPTDTQYF. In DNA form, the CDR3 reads TGCGCCAGCAGCTTGGCCGCTGGGACTCCCACAGATACGCAGTATTTT.

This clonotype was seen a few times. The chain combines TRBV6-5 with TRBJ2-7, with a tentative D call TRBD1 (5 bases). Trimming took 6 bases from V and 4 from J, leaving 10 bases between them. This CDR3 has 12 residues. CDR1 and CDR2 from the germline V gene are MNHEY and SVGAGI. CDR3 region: CASRNQGYEQYF. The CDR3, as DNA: TGTGCCAGCAGAAATCAGGGTTACGAGCAGTACTTC.

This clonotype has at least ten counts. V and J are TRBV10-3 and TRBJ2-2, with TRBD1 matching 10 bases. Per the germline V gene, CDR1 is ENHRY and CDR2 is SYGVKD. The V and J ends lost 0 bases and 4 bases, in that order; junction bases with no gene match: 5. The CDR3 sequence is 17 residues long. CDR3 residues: CAISESAGTGATGELFF. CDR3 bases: TGTGCCATCAGTGAGTCGGCGGGGACAGGGGCCACCGGGGAGCTGTTTTTT.

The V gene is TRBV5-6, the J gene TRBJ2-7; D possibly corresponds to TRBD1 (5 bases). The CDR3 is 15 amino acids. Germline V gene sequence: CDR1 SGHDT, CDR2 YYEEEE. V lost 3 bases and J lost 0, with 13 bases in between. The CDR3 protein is CASSSARVYSYEQYF. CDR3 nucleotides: TGTGCCAGCAGCTCGGCCAGGGTATACTCCTACGAGCAGTACTTC.

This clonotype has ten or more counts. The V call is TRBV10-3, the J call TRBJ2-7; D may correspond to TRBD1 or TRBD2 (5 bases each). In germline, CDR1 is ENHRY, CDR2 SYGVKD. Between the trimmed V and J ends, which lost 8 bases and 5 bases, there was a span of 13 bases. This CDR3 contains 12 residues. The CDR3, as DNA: TGTGCCATCGGCAGGGAGTTGGACGAGCAGTACTTC. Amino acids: CAIGRELDEQYF.

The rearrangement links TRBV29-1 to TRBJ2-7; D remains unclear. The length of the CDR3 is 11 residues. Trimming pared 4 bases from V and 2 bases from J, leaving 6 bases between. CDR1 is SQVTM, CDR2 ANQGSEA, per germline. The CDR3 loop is CSVVVTYEQYF. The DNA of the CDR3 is TGCAGCGTTGTTGTCACCTACGAGCAGTACTTC.

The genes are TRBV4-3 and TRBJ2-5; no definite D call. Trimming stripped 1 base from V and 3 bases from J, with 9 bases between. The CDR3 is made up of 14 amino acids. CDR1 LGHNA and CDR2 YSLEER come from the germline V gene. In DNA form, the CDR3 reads TGCGCCAGCAGCCAAGGGAACAGAGAAGAGACCCAGTACTTC. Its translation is CASSQGNREETQYF.

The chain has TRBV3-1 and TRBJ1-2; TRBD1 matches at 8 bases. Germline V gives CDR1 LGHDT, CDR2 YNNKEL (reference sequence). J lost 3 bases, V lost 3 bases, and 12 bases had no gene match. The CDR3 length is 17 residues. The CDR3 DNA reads TGTGCCAGCAGCCATTTGTACCAGGGGGCTTACGACTATGGCTACACCTTC. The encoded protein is CASSHLYQGAYDYGYTF.

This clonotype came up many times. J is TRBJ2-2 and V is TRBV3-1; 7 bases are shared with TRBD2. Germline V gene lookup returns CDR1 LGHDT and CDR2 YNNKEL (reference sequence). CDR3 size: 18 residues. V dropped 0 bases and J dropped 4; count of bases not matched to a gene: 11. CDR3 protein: CASSQDLIGRASTGELFF. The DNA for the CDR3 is TGTGCCAGCAGCCAAGATCTGATTGGGAGGGCCTCCACCGGGGAGCTGTTTTTT.

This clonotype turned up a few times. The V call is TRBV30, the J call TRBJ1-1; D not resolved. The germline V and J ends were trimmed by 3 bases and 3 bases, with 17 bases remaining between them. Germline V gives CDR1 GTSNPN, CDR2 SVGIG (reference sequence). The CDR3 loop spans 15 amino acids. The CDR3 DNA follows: TGTGCCTGGAGGGTAAGGGCACCTTATCACACTGAAGCTTTCTTT. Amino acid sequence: CAWRVRAPYHTEAFF.

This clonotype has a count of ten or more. The DNA for the CDR3 is TGTGCCACCAGCAGACTACCAGCGGGTTCCTCTAGCACAGATACGCAGTATTTT. It encodes CATSRLPAGSSSTDTQYF. This chain joins TRBV15 and TRBJ2-3; a weak D match, TRBD2 (6 bases). Germline V gives CDR1 LNHNV, CDR2 YYDKDF (reference sequence). The CDR3 sequence is 18 residues long. Trimming removed 2 bases from V and 0 bases from J, with 18 bases in between. Filled out from reference TRBV15 and TRBJ2-3, the complete variable domain reads DAMVIQNPRYQVTQFGKPVTLSCSQTLNHNVMYWYQQKSSQAPKLLFHYYDKDFNNEADTPDNFQSRRPNTSFCFLDIRSPGLGDTAMYLCATSRLPAGSSSTDTQYFGPGTRLTVL.

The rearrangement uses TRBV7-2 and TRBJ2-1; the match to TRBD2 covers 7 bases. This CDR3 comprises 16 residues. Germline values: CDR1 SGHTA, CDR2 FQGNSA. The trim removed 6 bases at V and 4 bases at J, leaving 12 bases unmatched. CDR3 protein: CASSRRLADTYNEQFF. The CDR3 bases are TGTGCCAGCAGTCGGCGGCTAGCGGACACTTACAATGAGCAGTTCTTC.

This chain's CDR3 is CASSFDGTPSYEQYF. As DNA, the CDR3 is TGTGCCAGCAGCTTTGACGGGACACCCTCCTACGAGCAGTACTTC. The chain is built from TRBV11-2 and TRBJ2-7, with a possible D match to TRBD1 (6 bases). The CDR3 is made up of 15 amino acids. V lost 3 bases to trimming and J lost 0 bases, with 12 bases between them. The germline V gene has CDR1 SGHAT and CDR2 FQNNGV.

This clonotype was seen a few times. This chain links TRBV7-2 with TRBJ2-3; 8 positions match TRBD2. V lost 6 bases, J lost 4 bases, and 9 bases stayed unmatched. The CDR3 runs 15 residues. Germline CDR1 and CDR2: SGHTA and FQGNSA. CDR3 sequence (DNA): TGTGCCAGCAGGGCCCGGACTAGCACGTCAGATACGCAGTATTTT. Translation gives CASRARTSTSDTQYF. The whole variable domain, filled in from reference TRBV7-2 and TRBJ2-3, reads GAGVSQSPSNKVTEKGKDVELRCDPISGHTALYWYRQSLGQGLEFLIYFQGNSAPDKSGLPSDRFSAERTGGSVSTLTIQRTQQEDSAVYLCASRARTSTSDTQYFGPGTRLTVL.

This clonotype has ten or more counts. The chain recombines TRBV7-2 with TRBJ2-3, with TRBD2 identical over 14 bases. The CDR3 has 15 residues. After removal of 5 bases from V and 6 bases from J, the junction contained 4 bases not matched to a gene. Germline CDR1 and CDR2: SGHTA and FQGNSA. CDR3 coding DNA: TGTGCCAGCAGCCCCCGGACTAGCGGGAGGGATACGCAGTATTTT. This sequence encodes CASSPRTSGRDTQYF.